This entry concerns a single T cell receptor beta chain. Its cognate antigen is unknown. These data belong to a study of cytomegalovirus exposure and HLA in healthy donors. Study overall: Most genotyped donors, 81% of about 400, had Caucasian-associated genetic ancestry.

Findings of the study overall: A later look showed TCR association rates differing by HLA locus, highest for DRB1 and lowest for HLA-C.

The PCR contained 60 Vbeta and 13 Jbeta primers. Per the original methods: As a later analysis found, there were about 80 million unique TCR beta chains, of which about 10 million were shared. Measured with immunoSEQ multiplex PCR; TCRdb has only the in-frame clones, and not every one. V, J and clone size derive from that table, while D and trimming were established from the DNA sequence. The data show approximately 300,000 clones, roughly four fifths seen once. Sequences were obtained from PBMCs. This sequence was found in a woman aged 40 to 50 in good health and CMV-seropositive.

The CDR3, as DNA: TGTGCCAGCAGCTTAGGCTCAGCGGGAGGGCCCCAGCAGTACTTC. Translating it yields CASSLGSAGGPQQYF. V is TRBV7-2 and J is TRBJ2-7; the match to TRBD2 covers 10 bases. The CDR3 covers 15 residues. Germline V gives CDR1 SGHTA, CDR2 FQGNSA. V lost 1 base, J lost 8 bases, and 8 bases stayed unmatched.